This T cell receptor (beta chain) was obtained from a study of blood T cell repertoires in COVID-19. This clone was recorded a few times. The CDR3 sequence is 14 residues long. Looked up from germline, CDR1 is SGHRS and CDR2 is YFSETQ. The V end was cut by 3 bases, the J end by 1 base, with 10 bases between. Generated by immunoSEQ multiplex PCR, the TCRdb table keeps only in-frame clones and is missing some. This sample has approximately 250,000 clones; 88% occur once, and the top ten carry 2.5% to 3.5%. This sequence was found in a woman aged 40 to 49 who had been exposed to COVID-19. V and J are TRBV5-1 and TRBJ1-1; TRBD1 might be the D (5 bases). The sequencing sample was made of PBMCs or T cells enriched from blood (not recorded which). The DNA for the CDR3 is TGCGCCAGCAGCTCCCTCGGGGGGAACACTGAAGCTTTCTTT. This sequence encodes CASSSLGGNTEAFF.